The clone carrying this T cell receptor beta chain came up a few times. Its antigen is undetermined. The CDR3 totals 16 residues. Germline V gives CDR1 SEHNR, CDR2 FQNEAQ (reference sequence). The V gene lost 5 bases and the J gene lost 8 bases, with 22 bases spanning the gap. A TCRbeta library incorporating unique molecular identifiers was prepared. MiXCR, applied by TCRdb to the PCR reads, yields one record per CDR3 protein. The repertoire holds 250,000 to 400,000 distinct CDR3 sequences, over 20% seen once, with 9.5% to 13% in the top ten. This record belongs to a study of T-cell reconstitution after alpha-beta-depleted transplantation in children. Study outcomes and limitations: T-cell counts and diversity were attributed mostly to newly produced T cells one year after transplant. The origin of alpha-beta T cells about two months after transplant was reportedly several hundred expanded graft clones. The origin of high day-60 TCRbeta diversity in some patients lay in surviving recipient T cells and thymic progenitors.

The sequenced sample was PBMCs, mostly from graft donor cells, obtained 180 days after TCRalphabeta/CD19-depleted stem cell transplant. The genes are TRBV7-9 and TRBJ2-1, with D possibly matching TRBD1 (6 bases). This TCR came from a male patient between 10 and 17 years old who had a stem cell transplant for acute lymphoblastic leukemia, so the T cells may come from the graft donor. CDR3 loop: CASSPAYGRGPDEQFF. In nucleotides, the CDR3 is TGTGCCAGCAGCCCGGCGTATGGCAGGGGACCAGATGAGCAGTTCTTC.